The text below deals with one T cell receptor (beta chain). These data come from a study of T cells in women clearing cervical HPV infection. Study information: Donors had HPV16-related CIN3 or worse; 2 had invasive cancer.

immunoSEQ multiplex PCR used an average of roughly 1,100 ng genomic DNA. Only in-frame clones appear in the TCRdb table, and some are missing; sequencing was by immunoSEQ multiplex PCR. Its table records 20,000 to 25,000 clones. The sequence was collected from a woman between 18 and 70 years old with a cervical HPV16 infection that either progressed to CIN3+ or cleared (not recorded which). Sequenced material: blood buffy coat.

CDR3 DNA, as far as it was read: TGCAGTGCTCCCTCAAGCGGGGGGGCTGACGAG. It is translated as CSAPSSGGADE. The whole CDR3 protein reads CSAPSSGGADEQYF. The rearrangement uses TRBV20-1 and TRBJ2-7; 10 bases align to TRBD2. The read gets to within 3 residues of the CDR3 end, and the germline J gene fills in the rest. V shed 5 bases, J shed 5 bases, and the junction held 9 bases outside the gene matches. The germline V gene encodes CDR1 DFQATT and CDR2 SNEGSKA (reference sequence). This CDR3 contains 14 residues.